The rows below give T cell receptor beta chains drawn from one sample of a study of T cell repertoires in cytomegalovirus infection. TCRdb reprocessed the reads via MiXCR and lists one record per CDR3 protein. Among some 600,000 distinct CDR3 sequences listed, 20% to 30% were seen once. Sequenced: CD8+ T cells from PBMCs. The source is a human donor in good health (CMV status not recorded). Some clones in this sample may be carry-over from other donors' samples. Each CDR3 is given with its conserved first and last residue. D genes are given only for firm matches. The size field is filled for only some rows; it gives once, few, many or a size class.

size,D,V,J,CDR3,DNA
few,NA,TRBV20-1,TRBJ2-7,CSARAPLRGPDTYEQYF,TGCAGTGCTAGAGCCCCTCTGCGCGGGCCTGATACCTACGAGCAGTACTTC
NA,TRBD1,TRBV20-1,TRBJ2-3,CSARAEDRGTDTQYF,TGCAGTGCTAGAGCCGAGGACAGGGGCACAGATACGCAGTATTTT
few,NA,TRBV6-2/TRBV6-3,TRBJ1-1,CASSHTEGTEAFF,TGTGCCAGCAGTCATACCGAGGGCACTGAAGCTTTCTTT
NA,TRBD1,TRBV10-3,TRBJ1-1,CAITPGQGAEAFF,TGTGCCATCACCCCAGGACAGGGGGCTGAAGCTTTCTTT
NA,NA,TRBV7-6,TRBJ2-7,CASNLPTSYEQYF,TGTGCCAGCAACCTTCCGACAAGCTACGAGCAGTACTTC
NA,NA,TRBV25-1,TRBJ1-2,CASSESIAPRTPNYGYTF,TGTGCCAGCAGTGAATCTATCGCTCCTCGGACACCTAACTATGGCTACACCTTC
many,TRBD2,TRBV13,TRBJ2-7,CASSLRGGSYEQYF,TGTGCCAGCAGCTTACGGGGGGGATCCTACGAGCAGTACTTC
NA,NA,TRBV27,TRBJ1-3,CASSGGHLSGNTIYF,TGTGCCAGCAGTGGCGGACACCTCTCTGGAAACACCATATATTTT
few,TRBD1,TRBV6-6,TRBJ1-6,CASSRDRGVNSPLHF,TGTGCCAGCAGTCGGGACAGGGGGGTAAATTCACCCCTCCACTTT
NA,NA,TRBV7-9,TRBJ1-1,CASNHLDTEAFF,TGTGCCAGCAACCACCTAGACACTGAAGCTTTCTTT
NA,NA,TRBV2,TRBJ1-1,CASSERDEAFF,TGTGCCAGCAGTGAAAGGGATGAAGCTTTCTTT
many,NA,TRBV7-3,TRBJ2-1,CASSLRSDLSYNEQFF,TGTGCCAGCAGCTTACGGTCGGACCTCTCCTACAATGAGCAGTTCTTC
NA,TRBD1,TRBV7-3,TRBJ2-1,CASSLNRGDYNEQFF,TGTGCCAGCAGCTTAAACAGGGGAGACTACAATGAGCAGTTCTTC
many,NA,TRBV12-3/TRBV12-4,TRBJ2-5,CASSQHDRGPGQETQYF,TGTGCCAGCAGTCAACACGATCGGGGGCCGGGGCAAGAGACCCAGTACTTC
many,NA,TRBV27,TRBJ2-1,CASSPLNSGNEQFF,TGTGCCAGCAGTCCTCTGAACAGTGGGAATGAGCAGTTCTTC
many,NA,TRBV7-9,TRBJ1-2,CASSLVAVNYGYTF,TGTGCCAGCAGCTTAGTGGCAGTGAACTATGGCTACACCTTC
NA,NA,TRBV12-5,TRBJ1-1,CASGFSAGTLPEAFF,TGTGCTAGTGGTTTTTCCGCCGGGACACTCCCTGAAGCTTTCTTT
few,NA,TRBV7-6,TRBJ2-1,CASSLKDDAYNEQFF,TGTGCCAGCAGCTTGAAGGACGACGCCTACAATGAGCAGTTCTTC
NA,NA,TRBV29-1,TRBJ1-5,CSALDGSNQPQHF,TGCAGCGCCCTGGACGGGAGCAATCAGCCCCAGCATTTT
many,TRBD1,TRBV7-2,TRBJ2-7,CASSPWTGYDEQYF,TGTGCCAGCAGCCCCTGGACAGGGTACGACGAGCAGTACTTC
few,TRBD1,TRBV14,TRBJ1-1,CASSQGQGALAEAFF,TGTGCCAGCAGCCAAGGACAGGGGGCCCTCGCGGAAGCTTTCTTT
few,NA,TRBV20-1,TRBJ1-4,CSATDPHNEKLFF,TGCAGTGCCACCGACCCGCATAATGAAAAACTGTTTTTT
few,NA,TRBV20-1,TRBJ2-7,CSAEQGNSYEQYF,TGCAGTGCCGAACAGGGAAACTCCTACGAGCAGTACTTC
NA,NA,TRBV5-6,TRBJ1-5,CASSSGSGQPQHF,TGTGCCAGCAGTTCGGGCTCGGGTCAGCCCCAGCATTTT
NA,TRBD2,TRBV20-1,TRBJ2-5,CSAREKETSGRQETQYF,TGCAGTGCTAGAGAAAAAGAGACTAGCGGTCGCCAAGAGACCCAGTACTTC
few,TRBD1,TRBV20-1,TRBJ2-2,CSALRQGLPGELFF,TGCAGTGCTCTTCGACAGGGGTTACCCGGGGAGCTGTTTTTT
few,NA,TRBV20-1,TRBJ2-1,CSARDLGARGEQFF,TGCAGTGCTAGAGATTTGGGGGCGAGGGGTGAGCAGTTCTTC
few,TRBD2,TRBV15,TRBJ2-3,CATNPSGAQGDTQYF,TGTGCCACCAACCCCAGCGGGGCCCAGGGAGATACGCAGTATTTT
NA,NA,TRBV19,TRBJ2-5,CASSRGSRETEYF,TGTGCCAGTAGCCGGGGATCTAGGGAGACCGAGTACTTC
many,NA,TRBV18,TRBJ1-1,CASSSTGLNTEAFF,TGTGCCAGCTCATCTACAGGGTTGAACACTGAAGCTTTCTTT
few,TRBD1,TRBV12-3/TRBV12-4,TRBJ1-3,CASSLRPGTGKHHIF,TGTGCCAGCAGTTTACGTCCCGGGACAGGGAAACACCATATATTT
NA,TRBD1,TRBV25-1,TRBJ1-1,CASSMKGQAPWTEAFF,TGTGCCAGCAGTATGAAGGGACAGGCACCGTGGACTGAAGCTTTCTTT
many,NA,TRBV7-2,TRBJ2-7,CASSLGGGPPEQYF,TGTGCCAGCAGCTTAGGGGGGGGCCCCCCCGAGCAGTACTTC
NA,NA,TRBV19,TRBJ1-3,CASSMGGRAGNTIYF,TGTGCCAGTAGTATGGGGGGGCGAGCCGGAAACACCATATATTTT
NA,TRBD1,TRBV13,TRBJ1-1,CASRPPGQRLNTEAFF,TGTGCCAGCAGACCGCCGGGACAGAGATTGAACACTGAAGCTTTCTTT
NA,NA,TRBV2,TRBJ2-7,CASRVRQTYEQYF,TGTGCCAGCAGAGTGAGACAGACCTACGAGCAGTACTTC
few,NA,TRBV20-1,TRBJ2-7,CSARKPYSYEQYF,TGCAGTGCTAGGAAGCCCTACTCCTACGAGCAGTACTTC
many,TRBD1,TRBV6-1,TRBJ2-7,CASSNSGQGDSSGYEQYF,TGTGCCAGCAGTAATTCGGGACAGGGGGATTCTTCGGGCTACGAGCAGTACTTC
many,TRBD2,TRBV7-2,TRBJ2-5,CASSLILAGAGETQYF,TGTGCCAGCAGCTTAATTCTAGCGGGGGCTGGGGAGACCCAGTACTTC
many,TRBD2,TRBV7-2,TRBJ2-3,CASRDSGGLTDTQYF,TGTGCCAGCAGGGACAGCGGGGGGTTGACAGATACGCAGTATTTT
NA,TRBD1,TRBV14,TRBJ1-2,CASSQGGTGWNGYTF,TGTGCCAGCAGCCAAGGGGGGACAGGGTGGAATGGCTACACCTTC
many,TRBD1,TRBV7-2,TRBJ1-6,CASSLVGAQGAIMSYNSPLHF,TGTGCCAGCAGCTTAGTGGGGGCCCAGGGGGCGATTATGAGCTATAATTCACCCCTCCACTTT
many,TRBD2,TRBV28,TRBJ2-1,CASSFGGGFSYNEQFF,TGTGCCAGCAGTTTTGGCGGGGGGTTTTCCTACAATGAGCAGTTCTTC
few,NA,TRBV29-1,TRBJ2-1,CSVELQGQNEQFF,TGCAGCGTTGAATTACAGGGTCAGAATGAGCAGTTCTTC
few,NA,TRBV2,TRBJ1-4,CASSAGRENEKLFF,TGTGCCAGCAGTGCAGGGCGCGAAAATGAAAAACTGTTTTTT
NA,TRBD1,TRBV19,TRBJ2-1,CASSLGPGTGFHEQFF,TGTGCCAGTAGTCTCGGTCCCGGGACAGGGTTTCATGAGCAGTTCTTC